This T cell receptor beta chain was captured in a study of T-cell memory formation after mild COVID-19. Study details: In these data, TCR clusters were largely donor specific. General study points: The CD4+ clones that contracted clustered mainly within CM and EM, and the CD8+ clones concentrated in EMRA. Second-wave clones reaching peak frequency on day 37 lacked confirmed SARS-CoV-2 specificity.

Trimming removed 1 base from V and 10 bases from J, with 7 bases in between. The CDR3 totals 11 residues. CDR1 and CDR2 from the germline V gene are GTSNPN and SVGIG (reference sequence). Each CDR3 protein is one row after TCRdb ran MiXCR on the 5' RACE reads. Seen here are 450,000 or so distinct CDR3 sequences, about 23% observed once, and the top ten hold around an eighth. Concerning this clonotype itself: Antigen unknown.

This rearrangement joins TRBV30 to TRBJ2-2; D is unresolved. Sample: PBMCs or a T cell subset sorted from them (not recorded which). The source of this sequence is an adult woman who had mild COVID-19 (a few samples of this study predate the infection). Cell type and time point are not known. CDR3 amino acids: CAWSDYLELFF. The CDR3, as DNA: TGTGCCTGGAGTGACTATTTGGAGCTGTTTTTT.